This TCR beta chain was profiled in a study of regulatory T cells in long-lasting Graves disease. Study findings and constraints: When disease was persistent, TRBV28, TRBJ1-2 and TRBJ2-5 were the favored segments. New patients shared some 890 public clonotypes, fewer than the approximately 2,500 shared by persistent patients. TCR diversity was lower in persistent Graves' patients than in newly diagnosed ones.

The CDR3 is 13 amino acids. CDR1 and CDR2 from the germline V gene are MNHEY and SVGEGT. The ends were cut back, 0 bases at V and 5 bases at J, with 7 bases in the middle. Libraries of TCR beta came from iRepertoire HTBI primers plus Arm-PCR of CDR3 regions. Authors' processing steps: The samples included 62 TRBV and more than 12 TRBJ segments. TCRdb re-analysed the multiplex PCR reads in MiXCR, keeping a single row per CDR3 protein. These V and J calls are TCRdb output, not the study's own analysis. The data contain about 460,000 distinct CDR3 sequences, around a fifth of them singletons. This clonotype was recorded at least ten times. Its cognate antigen is unknown. Stated time point: persistent/refractory GD, antithyroid drugs over 5 years with positive TRAb. PBMC RNA served as the TCR library source.

This TCR derives from a female donor with Graves disease. Here the sequenced sample was peripheral blood mononuclear cells (PBMCs), taken when the disease was refractory, from a patient treated with antithyroid drugs. The chain combines TRBV6-2 or TRBV6-3 with TRBJ2-5; no clear D. The CDR3 region has the DNA TGTGCCAGCAGTTACTCGAACTGGGAGACCCAGTACTTC. It codes for CASSYSNWETQYF.